This entry concerns a single TCR beta chain. Its specificity is not known. During its preparation, the TCRbeta library received unique molecular identifiers. Via MiXCR, TCRdb re-called the PCR reads, giving one row per CDR3 protein. The table shows 700,000 to 850,000 distinct CDR3 sequences, with roughly 16% occurring only once. Germline V gene sequence: CDR1 SGHRS, CDR2 YFSETQ. The CDR3 runs to 15 residues. The V segment lost 3 bases and the J segment 2 bases; nucleotides outside the gene matches: 6. This record belongs to a study of T-cell reconstitution after alpha-beta-depleted transplantation in children. Study findings and constraints: At day 60, the high TCRbeta diversity found in some patients originated from recipient T cells and thymic progenitors that had survived.

The chain uses TRBV5-1 and TRBJ2-7; 9 nucleotides line up with TRBD1. The sample in question was PBMCs, mostly from graft donor cells, obtained 360 days after TCRalphabeta/CD19-depleted stem cell transplant. The source is a male patient under 18 who had a stem cell transplant for acute lymphoblastic leukemia, so the T cells may come from the graft donor. The CDR3 sequence is CASSYSGTGPYEQYF. CDR3 nucleotides: TGCGCCAGCAGCTACTCCGGGACAGGGCCCTACGAGCAGTACTTC.